This TCR beta chain was captured by sequencing in a study of response to subunit inactivated influenza vaccine. Overall study results and limits: Few new T cells, the authors suggested, are recruited by each seasonal influenza vaccination.

Each CDR3 protein is one row after TCRdb ran MiXCR on the RT-PCR reads. The sample comprises roughly 790,000 distinct CDR3 sequences, about 20% of which are singletons, and roughly 10% rests with the top ten. With 3 bases clipped from V and 6 bases from J, the junction kept 7 bases outside the gene matches. The CDR3 spans 15 residues. The germline gives CDR1 MDHEN, CDR2 SYDVKM. A word on this clonotype: Its antigen remains unidentified.

Sequences were derived from PBMCs from blood, sampled roughly 5 days after vaccination. This clonotype originated in a middle-aged man who received an inactivated influenza vaccine. The chain uses TRBV28 and TRBJ2-1, with TRBD2 matching 8 bases. The CDR3 coding sequence is TGTGCCAGCAGTTTTGATTTCCGGGGGGGCAATGAGCAGTTCTTC. This sequence encodes CASSFDFRGGNEQFF.